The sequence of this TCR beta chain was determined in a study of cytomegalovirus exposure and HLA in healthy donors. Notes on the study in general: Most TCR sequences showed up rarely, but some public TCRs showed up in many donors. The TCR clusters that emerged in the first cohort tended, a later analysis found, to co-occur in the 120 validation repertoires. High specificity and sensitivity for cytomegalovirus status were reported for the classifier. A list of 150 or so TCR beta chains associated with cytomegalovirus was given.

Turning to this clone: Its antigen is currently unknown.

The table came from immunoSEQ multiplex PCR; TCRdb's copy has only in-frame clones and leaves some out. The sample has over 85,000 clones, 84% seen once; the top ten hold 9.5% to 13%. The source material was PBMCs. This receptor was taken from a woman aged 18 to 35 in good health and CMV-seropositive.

The DNA of the CDR3 is TGTGCCAGCAGTGCCGACACCCGATCACCCCTCCACTTT. This translates into CASSADTRSPLHF. The rearrangement joins TRBV6-1 to TRBJ1-6; D gene unclear. The CDR3 loop spans 13 amino acids. The V gene lost 4 bases and the J gene lost 10 bases, with 11 bases spanning the gap. CDR1 is MNHNS and CDR2 is SASEGT in the germline V gene.